The clone carrying this TCR beta chain appeared a single time. This CDR3 region has 19 residues. The germline gives CDR1 LNHDA, CDR2 SQIVND (reference sequence). Germline trimming cut 2 bases from V and 4 bases from J; bases unmatched to any gene: 13. The record originates from a study of T cell changes during pregnancy in multiple sclerosis. This table comes from immunoSEQ multiplex PCR, and its TCRdb copy is limited to in-frame clones, with some not included. The data show 75,000 to 100,000 clones, 92% seen once. Source: peripheral blood, taken after pregnancy. This TCR derives from a female donor in good health, enrolled as a control in a pregnancy study. The rearrangement links TRBV19 to TRBJ2-1; the match to TRBD2 covers 11 bases. The CDR3 nucleotides are TGTGCCAGTAGTATAACCCTCGCTAGCGGGGGGCCCCTTTACAATGAGCAGTTCTTC. Residues: CASSITLASGGPLYNEQFF.